The clone carrying this T cell receptor beta chain has just a few counts. These data come from a study of blood T cell repertoires in COVID-19. Looking at the study overall: The United States, Italy and Spain provided the acute and convalescent COVID-19 samples. In each case, the material was cDNA or gDNA derived from T cells, B-cell-depleted T cells, or PBMCs.

CDR1 MNHEY and CDR2 SVGAGI come from the germline V gene. The CDR3 loop spans 14 amino acids. V dropped 6 bases and J dropped 10; count of bases not matched to a gene: 11. In the authors' methods: Amplification from reference gene primers served as the basis for estimated nucleated cell counts. TCRdb's copy holds only in-frame clones and misses some; the assay was immunoSEQ multiplex PCR. V, J and clone size are those of that table, while D and trimming were read from the DNA. The table lists nearly 85,000 clones, around four fifths of them singletons. The chain employs TRBV6-5 and TRBJ1-4; 7 bases line up with TRBD1. The receptor was derived from a woman aged 55 to 70 with acute or convalescent COVID-19. Sample: peripheral blood. CDR3 DNA: TGTGCCAGCAGCCCCCGGGACAGCAGCGGAAAACTGTTTTTT. This gives the protein CASSPRDSSGKLFF.